The 5 T cell receptor beta chains below come from one sample, sequenced in a study of cytomegalovirus exposure and HLA in healthy donors. PCR used 60 Vbeta primers and 13 Jbeta primers. Libraries were prepared by immunoSEQ multiplex PCR; TCRdb keeps only in-frame clonotypes and omits some of them. The sample has roughly 180,000 clones; roughly a tenth are singletons. Specimen: PBMCs. These receptors were taken from a woman in her thirties in good health and CMV-seropositive.

The chain uses TRBV25-1 and TRBJ2-5; 7 bases fit TRBD2. The V gene's germline CDR1 is MGHDK and CDR2 SYGVNS. Germline trimming cut 6 bases from V and 4 bases from J; bases unmatched to any gene: 2. This CDR3 comprises 12 residues. The CDR3: CASRWGGETQYF. CDR3 nucleotide sequence: TGTGCCAGCAGGTGGGGGGGAGAGACCCAGTACTTC.

The CDR3 loop reads CASTPSGGGQGNEQFF. The CDR3 DNA follows: TGTGCCAGCACCCCATCTGGAGGGGGACAGGGCAATGAGCAGTTCTTC. The gene calls are TRBV28 and TRBJ2-1; 9 bases are shared with TRBD1. The CDR3 runs to 16 residues. The ends lost 7 bases at V and 6 bases at J; junction bases unmatched: 13. The germline gives CDR1 MDHEN, CDR2 SYDVKM.

This clone came up a few times. CDR3 nucleotides: TGTGCCAGCAGCGATTGGACAGGTTCAGATACGCAGTATTTT. Translation gives CASSDWTGSDTQYF. The V and J genes are TRBV7-2 and TRBJ2-3; 7 positions agree with TRBD1. There are 14 residues in the CDR3. CDR1 is SGHTA and CDR2 is FQGNSA in the germline V gene. V shed 5 bases, J shed 4 bases, and the junction held 6 bases outside the gene matches.

This sequence joins TRBV5-1 and TRBJ2-7, with 10 bases identical to TRBD1. In germline, CDR1 is SGHRS, CDR2 YFSETQ. Trimming cost V 4 bases and J 3 bases; bases outside gene matches: 4. The CDR3 covers 14 residues. CDR3 residues: CASSPGQGIYEQYF. The CDR3, as DNA: TGCGCCAGCAGCCCGGGACAGGGGATCTACGAGCAGTACTTC. Filled out from reference TRBV5-1 and TRBJ2-7, the complete variable domain reads KAGVTQTPRYLIKTRGQQVTLSCSPISGHRSVSWYQQTPGQGLQFLFEYFSETQRNKGNFPGRFSGRQFSNSRSEMNVSTLELGDSALYLCASSPGQGIYEQYFGPGTRLTVT.

This clone was counted only a few times. The chain recombines TRBV29-1 with TRBJ1-2; D possibly corresponds to TRBD1 (5 bases). From germline, CDR1 is SQVTM and CDR2 ANQGSEA. The CDR3 consists of 13 residues. V dropped 4 bases and J dropped 6 bases, with 15 bases sitting between them. This chain's CDR3 is CSVGRGEIDGYTF. DNA of the CDR3: TGCAGCGTTGGGCGGGGCGAGATCGATGGCTACACCTTC.